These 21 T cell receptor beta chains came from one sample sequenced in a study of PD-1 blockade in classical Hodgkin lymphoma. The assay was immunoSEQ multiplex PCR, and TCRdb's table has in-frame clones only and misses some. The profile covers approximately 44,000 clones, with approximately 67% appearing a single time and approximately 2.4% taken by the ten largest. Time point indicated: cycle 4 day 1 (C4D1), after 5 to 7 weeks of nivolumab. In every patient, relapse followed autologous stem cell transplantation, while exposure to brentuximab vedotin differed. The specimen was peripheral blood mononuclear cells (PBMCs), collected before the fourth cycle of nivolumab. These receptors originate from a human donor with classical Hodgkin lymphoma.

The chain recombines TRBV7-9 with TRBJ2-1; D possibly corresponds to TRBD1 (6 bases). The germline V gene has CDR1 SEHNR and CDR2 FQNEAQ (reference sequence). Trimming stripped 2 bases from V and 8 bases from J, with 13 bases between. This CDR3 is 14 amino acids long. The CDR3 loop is CASSLLLWGHEQFF. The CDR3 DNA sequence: TGTGCCAGCAGCTTACTGTTGTGGGGGCATGAGCAGTTCTTC.

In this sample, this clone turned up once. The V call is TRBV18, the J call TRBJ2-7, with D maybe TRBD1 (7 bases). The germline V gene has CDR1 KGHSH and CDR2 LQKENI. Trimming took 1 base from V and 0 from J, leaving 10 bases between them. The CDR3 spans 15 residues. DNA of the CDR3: TGTGCCAGCTCACCACGCAGGGGGGTCTCCTACGAGCAGTACTTC. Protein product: CASSPRRGVSYEQYF.

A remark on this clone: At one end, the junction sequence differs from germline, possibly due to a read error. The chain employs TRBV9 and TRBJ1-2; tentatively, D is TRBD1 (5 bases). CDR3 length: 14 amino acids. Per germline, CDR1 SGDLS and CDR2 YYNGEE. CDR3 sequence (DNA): TGTGCCAGCGGCGTAGCGGGGGAGGGTTATGGCTACACCTTC. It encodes CASGVAGEGYGYTF.

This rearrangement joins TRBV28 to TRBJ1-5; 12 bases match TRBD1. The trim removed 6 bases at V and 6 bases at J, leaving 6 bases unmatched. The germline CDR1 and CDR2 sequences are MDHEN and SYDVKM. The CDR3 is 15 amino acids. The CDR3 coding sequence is TGTGCCAGCAGAGGGACAGGGGGCACAAGTCAGCCCCAGCATTTT. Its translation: CASRGTGGTSQPQHF.

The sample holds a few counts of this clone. The CDR3: CASSDRVRTDTQYF. The CDR3 coding sequence is TGTGCCAGCAGCGATCGGGTCCGCACAGATACGCAGTATTTT. J is TRBJ2-3 and V is TRBV5-5; the D is unclear. Trimming pared 4 bases from V and 1 base from J, leaving 10 bases between. The CDR3 runs to 14 residues. Germline V gives CDR1 SGHKS, CDR2 YYEKEE (reference sequence).

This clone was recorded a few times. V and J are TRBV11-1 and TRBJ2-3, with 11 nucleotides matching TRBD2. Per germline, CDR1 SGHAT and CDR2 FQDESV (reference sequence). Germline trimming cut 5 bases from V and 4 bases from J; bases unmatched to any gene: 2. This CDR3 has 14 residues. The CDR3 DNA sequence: TGTGCCAGCAGCATTAGCGGGGGGGCAGATACGCAGTATTTT. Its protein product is CASSISGGADTQYF.

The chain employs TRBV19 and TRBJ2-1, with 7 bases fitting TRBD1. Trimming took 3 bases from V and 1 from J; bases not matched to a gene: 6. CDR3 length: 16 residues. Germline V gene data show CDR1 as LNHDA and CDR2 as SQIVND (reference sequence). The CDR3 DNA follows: TGTGCCAGTAGTATTGCCAGGGGGTTTTCCTACAATGAGCAGTTCTTC. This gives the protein CASSIARGFSYNEQFF. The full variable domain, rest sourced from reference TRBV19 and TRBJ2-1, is DGGITQSPKYLFRKEGQNVTLSCEQNLNHDAMYWYRQDPGQGLRLIYYSQIVNDFQKGDIAEGYSVSREKKESFPLTVTSAQKNPTAFYLCASSIARGFSYNEQFFGPGTRLTVL.

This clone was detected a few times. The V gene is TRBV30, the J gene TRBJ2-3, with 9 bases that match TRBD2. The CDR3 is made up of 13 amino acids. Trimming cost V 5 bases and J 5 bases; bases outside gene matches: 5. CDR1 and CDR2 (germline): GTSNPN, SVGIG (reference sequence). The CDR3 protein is CAWGGGAIDTQYF. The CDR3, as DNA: TGTGCCTGGGGCGGGGGGGCAATAGATACGCAGTATTTT.

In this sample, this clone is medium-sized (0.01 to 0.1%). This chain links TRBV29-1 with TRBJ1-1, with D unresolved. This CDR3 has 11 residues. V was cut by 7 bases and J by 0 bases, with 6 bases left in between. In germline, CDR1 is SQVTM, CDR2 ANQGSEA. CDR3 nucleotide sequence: TGCAGCGCCATATTGAACACTGAAGCTTTCTTT. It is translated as CSAILNTEAFF.

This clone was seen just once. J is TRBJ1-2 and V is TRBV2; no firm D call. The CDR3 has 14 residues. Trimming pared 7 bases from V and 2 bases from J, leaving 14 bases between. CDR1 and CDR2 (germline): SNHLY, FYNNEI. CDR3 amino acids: CASKLGVTNYGYTF. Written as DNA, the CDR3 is TGTGCCAGCAAACTCGGGGTCACCAACTATGGCTACACCTTC.

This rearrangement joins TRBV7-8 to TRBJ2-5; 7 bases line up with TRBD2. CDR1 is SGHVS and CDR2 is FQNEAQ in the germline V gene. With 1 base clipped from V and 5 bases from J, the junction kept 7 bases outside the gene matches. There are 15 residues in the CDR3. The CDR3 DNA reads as TGTGCCAGCAGCTTAGGTTCGGGGGGTTCGGAGACCCAGTACTTC. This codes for CASSLGSGGSETQYF.

The CDR3 spells CASSPQGTGAYEQYF. CDR3 DNA sequence: TGTGCCAGCAGCCCACAGGGGACAGGCGCCTACGAGCAGTACTTC. This chain joins TRBV16 and TRBJ2-7, with 8 nucleotides matching TRBD1. In germline, CDR1 is KGHSY, CDR2 FQNENV. With 4 bases clipped from V and 2 bases from J, the junction kept 7 bases outside the gene matches. This CDR3 contains 15 residues.

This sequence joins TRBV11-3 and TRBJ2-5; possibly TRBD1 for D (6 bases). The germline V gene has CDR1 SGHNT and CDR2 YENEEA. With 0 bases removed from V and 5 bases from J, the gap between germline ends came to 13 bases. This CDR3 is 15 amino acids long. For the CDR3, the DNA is TGTGCCAGCAGCTTAGACGCGGACAGCTCGGAGACCCAGTACTTC. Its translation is CASSLDADSSETQYF.

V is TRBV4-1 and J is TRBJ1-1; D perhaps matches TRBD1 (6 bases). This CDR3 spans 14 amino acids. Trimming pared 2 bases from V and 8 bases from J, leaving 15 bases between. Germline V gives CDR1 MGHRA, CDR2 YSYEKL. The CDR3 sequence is CASSQLGGVEEAFF. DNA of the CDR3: TGCGCCAGCAGCCAACTGGGGGGCGTCGAGGAAGCTTTCTTT.

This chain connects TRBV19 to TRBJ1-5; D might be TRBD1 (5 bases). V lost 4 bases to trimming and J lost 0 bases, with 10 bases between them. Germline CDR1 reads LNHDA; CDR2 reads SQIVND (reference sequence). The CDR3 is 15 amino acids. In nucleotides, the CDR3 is TGTGCCAGTAGTACGACAGTCTATAGCAATCAGCCCCAGCATTTT. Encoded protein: CASSTTVYSNQPQHF.

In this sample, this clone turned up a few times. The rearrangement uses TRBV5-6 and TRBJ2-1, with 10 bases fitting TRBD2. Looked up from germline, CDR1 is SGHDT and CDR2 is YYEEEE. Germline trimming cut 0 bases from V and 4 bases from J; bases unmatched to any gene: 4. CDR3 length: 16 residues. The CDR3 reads CASSLAPSGGYNEQFF. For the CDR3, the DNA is TGTGCCAGCAGCTTGGCCCCTAGCGGGGGATACAATGAGCAGTTCTTC.

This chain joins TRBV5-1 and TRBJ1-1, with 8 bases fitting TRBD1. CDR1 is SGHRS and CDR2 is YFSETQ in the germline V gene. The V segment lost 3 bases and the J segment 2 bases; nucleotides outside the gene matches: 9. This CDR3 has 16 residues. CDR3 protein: CASSSDSQGANTEAFF. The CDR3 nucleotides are TGCGCCAGCAGCTCGGATTCTCAGGGGGCAAACACTGAAGCTTTCTTT.

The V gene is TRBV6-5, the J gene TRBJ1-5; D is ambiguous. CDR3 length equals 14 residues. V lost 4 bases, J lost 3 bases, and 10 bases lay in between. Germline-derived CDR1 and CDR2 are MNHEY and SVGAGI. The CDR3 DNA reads TGTGCCAGCAGTTCCGGGAGGTTCAATCAGCCCCAGCATTTT. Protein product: CASSSGRFNQPQHF.

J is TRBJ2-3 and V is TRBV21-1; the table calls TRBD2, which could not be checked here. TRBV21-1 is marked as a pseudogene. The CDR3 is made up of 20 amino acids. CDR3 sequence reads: CASSKGRRLAGGPSTDTQYF. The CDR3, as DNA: TGTGCCAGCAGCAAGGGGCGTCGTCTAGCGGGGGGGCCGAGCACAGATACGCAGTATTTT.

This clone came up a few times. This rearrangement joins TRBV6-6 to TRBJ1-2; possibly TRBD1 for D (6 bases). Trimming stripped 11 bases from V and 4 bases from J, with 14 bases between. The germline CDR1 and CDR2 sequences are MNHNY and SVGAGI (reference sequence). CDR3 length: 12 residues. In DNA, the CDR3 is TGTGCCGGGGGGGGCAGCTTCTATGGCTACACCTTC. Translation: CAGGGSFYGYTF.

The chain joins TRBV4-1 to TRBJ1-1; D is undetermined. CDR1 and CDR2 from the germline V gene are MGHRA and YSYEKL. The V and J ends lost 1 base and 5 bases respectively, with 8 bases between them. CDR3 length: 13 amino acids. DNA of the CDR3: TGCGCCAGCAGCCAAGGATTTGGGACTGAAGCTTTCTTT. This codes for CASSQGFGTEAFF.